Following are 30 T cell receptor beta chains from one sample sequenced in a study of shared clonotypes between healthy human individuals. Naive CD8 isolation took CD45RO-negative cells positively selected for CCR7 and excluded terminally differentiated effector memory CD45RA+ cells. Method: immunoSEQ multiplex PCR; TCRdb's copy keeps in-frame clones and lacks some. The sample records more than 2 million clones, over 85% being singletons. Sequencing was carried out using naive CD8+ T cells from PBMCs. These receptors were obtained from a man in his late teens or twenties in good health. Some clones in this sample may be carry-over from other donors' samples.

This chain uses TRBV29-1 with TRBJ1-2; D gene unclear. Trimming cost V 3 bases and J 0 bases, with 14 bases left between them. Looked up from germline, CDR1 is SQVTM and CDR2 is ANQGSEA. This CDR3 is built from 15 residues. The CDR3 spells CSVDSPWLANYGYTF. The DNA for the CDR3 is TGCAGCGTTGACTCCCCTTGGCTAGCTAACTATGGCTACACCTTC.

Here the CDR3 DNA reads TGTGCCAGCAGCTTTGCGAGCGGGAACACCTACGAGCAGTACTTC. Translation gives CASSFASGNTYEQYF. The V gene is TRBV11-2, the J gene TRBJ2-7; 7 bases agree with TRBD2. The ends lost 3 bases at V and 2 bases at J; junction bases unmatched: 7. Germline V gene sequence: CDR1 SGHAT, CDR2 FQNNGV. The CDR3 contains 15 residues.

V usage is TRBV2 and J usage is TRBJ2-7; no clear D. Germline values: CDR1 SNHLY, CDR2 FYNNEI. V dropped 9 bases and J dropped 3 bases, with 12 bases sitting between them. The CDR3 loop spans 12 amino acids. The CDR3 DNA sequence: TGTGCCAGTACTTCGAACGACTACGAGCAGTACTTC. The encoded protein is CASTSNDYEQYF.

This chain joins TRBV18 and TRBJ1-2; 11 bases map to TRBD1. Germline loops: CDR1 KGHSH, CDR2 LQKENI. J lost 8 bases, V lost 4 bases, and 15 bases had no gene match. CDR3 length: 17 residues. The DNA of the CDR3 is TGTGCCAGCTCACGTTGGACAGGGGGCAACCGAGAGGACGGCTACACCTTC. Protein product: CASSRWTGGNREDGYTF.

V is TRBV19 and J is TRBJ2-7; no clear D gene. CDR1 is LNHDA and CDR2 is SQIVND in the germline V gene (reference sequence). The ends were cut back, 8 bases at V and 4 bases at J, with 15 bases in the middle. CDR3 length equals 13 residues. CDR3 loop: CASSRRAVYEQYF. In DNA form, the CDR3 reads TGTGCCAGTTCTCGACGGGCCGTATACGAGCAGTACTTC.

This clone came up a few times. This sequence joins TRBV7-9 and TRBJ1-1; D is undetermined. V dropped 6 bases and J dropped 3 bases, with 17 bases sitting between them. Germline CDR1 is SEHNR and CDR2 is FQNEAQ (reference sequence). This CDR3 is 15 amino acids long. CDR3 amino acids: CASRSRTSGDTEAFF. As DNA, the CDR3 is TGTGCCAGCAGATCCCGGACCTCTGGGGACACTGAAGCTTTCTTT.

The chain couples TRBV9 to TRBJ1-2, with 9 bases matching TRBD1. Germline lookup yields CDR1 SGDLS and CDR2 YYNGEE. The CDR3 length is 16 residues. Unmatched junction bases numbered 8, after V lost 3 bases and J lost 2 bases. DNA for the CDR3: TGTGCCAGCAGCGGGGACAGGGTGTTCGACAACTATGGCTACACCTTC. This encodes CASSGDRVFDNYGYTF.

Regarding this clone: Other DNA sequences in this sample translate to the same CDR3. The genes are TRBV7-9 and TRBJ2-1; D is uncertain. Trimming removed 3 bases from V and 6 bases from J, with 6 bases in between. The CDR3 has 12 amino acids. The germline V gene has CDR1 SEHNR and CDR2 FQNEAQ (reference sequence). The CDR3 sequence is CASSLFGNEQFF. The CDR3, as DNA: TGTGCCAGCAGCTTGTTTGGCAATGAGCAGTTCTTC. The full variable domain, completed using reference TRBV7-9 and TRBJ2-1, is DTGVSQNPRHKITKRGQNVTFRCDPISEHNRLYWYRQTLGQGPEFLTYFQNEAQLEKSRLLSDRFSAERPKGSFSTLEIQRTEQGDSAMYLCASSLFGNEQFFGPGTRLTVL.

The rearrangement joins TRBV7-9 to TRBJ2-1, with 7 bases lining up with TRBD2. The CDR3 is made up of 16 amino acids. Trimming cost V 4 bases and J 8 bases; bases outside gene matches: 14. Germline V lookup: CDR1 SEHNR, CDR2 FQNEAQ (reference sequence). The CDR3 region has the DNA TGTGCCAGCAGCTCCCGGGGGAGGGGCAGGACGGATGAGCAGTTCTTC. Amino acids: CASSSRGRGRTDEQFF.

Turning to this clone: The identical CDR3 is also encoded by other nucleotide sequences in the sample. The chain links TRBV27 to TRBJ2-7; D might be TRBD2 (7 bases). Germline loops: CDR1 MNHEY, CDR2 SMNVEV (reference sequence). The ends were cut back, 3 bases at V and 6 bases at J, with 9 bases in the middle. CDR3 length equals 12 residues. The CDR3 DNA sequence: TGTGCCAGCAGTTTGCGGGGGCGCGAGCAGTACTTC. It encodes CASSLRGREQYF.

This clone appeared once. The gene calls are TRBV27 and TRBJ2-7; 7 nucleotides agree with TRBD1. Germline CDR1 and CDR2: MNHEY and SMNVEV (reference sequence). The CDR3 contains 13 residues. CDR3 sequence: CASSFFEGGVMEV. In nucleotides, the CDR3 is TGTGCCAGCAGTTTCTTTGAAGGGGGCGTAATGGAGGTC.

V is TRBV27 and J is TRBJ2-2; TRBD1 agrees at 8 bases. CDR1 MNHEY and CDR2 SMNVEV come from the germline V gene (reference sequence). The CDR3 extends over 14 amino acids. V dropped 3 bases and J dropped 3; count of bases not matched to a gene: 0. DNA for the CDR3: TGTGCCAGCAGTTTGACAGGGGACACCGGGGAGCTGTTTTTT. Translating gives CASSLTGDTGELFF.

The chain is built from TRBV18 and TRBJ1-1, with a weak D call TRBD1 (6 bases). There are 14 residues in the CDR3. V lost 2 bases and J lost 4, with 11 bases in between. Germline V lookup: CDR1 KGHSH, CDR2 LQKENI. The CDR3 DNA sequence: TGTGCCAGCTCACCAAACAGGGTGAGCACTGAAGCTTTCTTT. This encodes CASSPNRVSTEAFF.

The table lists this clone with a few counts. This sample also contains other DNA sequences that code for the same CDR3. The chain has TRBV27 and TRBJ2-7, with D perhaps matching TRBD2 (6 bases). V was shortened by 3 bases and J by 2 bases, with 8 bases between the two germline ends. Germline-derived CDR1 and CDR2 are MNHEY and SMNVEV (reference sequence). This CDR3 has 13 residues. The CDR3 sequence is CASSFSGTYEQYF. DNA of the CDR3: TGTGCCAGCAGTTTTAGCGGAACCTACGAGCAGTACTTC.

V and J are TRBV7-8 and TRBJ1-3; 7 positions match TRBD1. The CDR3 runs 15 residues. V shed 5 bases and J 4 bases; nucleotides not matched to a gene: 8. Germline-derived CDR1 and CDR2 are SGHVS and FQNEAQ. This CDR3 is CASSPLRGRGNTIYF. The DNA for the CDR3 is TGTGCCAGCAGCCCTCTTAGGGGGCGAGGAAACACCATATATTTT.

Only one count was recorded for this clone. CDR3 in DNA: TGTGCCAGCAGCTTAGGCCAGAGTAGTTTCTACGAGCAGTACTTC. Amino acid sequence: CASSLGQSSFYEQYF. This sequence joins TRBV13 and TRBJ2-7; D gene unclear. Germline loops: CDR1 PRHDT, CDR2 FYEKMQ (reference sequence). This CDR3 has 15 residues. Trimming took off 0 bases at V and 3 bases at J, with 12 bases between the two ends.

The chain carries TRBV27 and TRBJ2-7; 10 nucleotides agree with TRBD1. Germline V lookup: CDR1 MNHEY, CDR2 SMNVEV (reference sequence). There are 17 residues in the CDR3. The J segment lost 3 bases and the V segment lost 0 bases, leaving 8 bases of the junction unmatched. CDR3 region: CASSLSSPGQGYYEQYF. DNA of the CDR3: TGTGCCAGCAGTTTATCGAGTCCGGGACAGGGGTACTACGAGCAGTACTTC.

The chain couples TRBV10-2 to TRBJ2-7; 11 bases align to TRBD1. V lost 7 bases to trimming and J lost 4 bases; unmatched junction nucleotides: 9. CDR3 length equals 15 residues. Looked up from germline, CDR1 is WSHSY and CDR2 is SAAADI. The CDR3 DNA reads TGCGCCAGCAAGCTACCGGGACAGGGGGTATACGAGCAGTACTTC. Amino acids: CASKLPGQGVYEQYF.

V is TRBV10-3 and J is TRBJ2-1; unclear D gene. From germline, CDR1 is ENHRY and CDR2 SYGVKD. V lost 3 bases to trimming and J lost 10 bases, with 7 bases between them. This CDR3 contains 11 residues. In DNA form, the CDR3 reads TGTGCCATCAGTGAAATCGCCGAGCAGTTCTTC. As protein: CAISEIAEQFF.

This chain joins TRBV5-5 and TRBJ1-1, with 8 positions matching TRBD1. The trim removed 4 bases at V and 1 base at J, leaving 12 bases unmatched. The CDR3 runs 17 residues. Germline CDR1 SGHKS, CDR2 YYEKEE (reference sequence). CDR3 DNA sequence: TGTGCCAGCAGCCCTCGACAGGGGACAACTCCGAACACTGAAGCTTTCTTT. Its protein is CASSPRQGTTPNTEAFF.

This chain connects TRBV21-1 to TRBJ2-1. TRBV21-1 is termed a pseudogene. This CDR3 comprises 21 residues. CDR3 DNA sequence: TGTGCCAGCAGCAAAACATTAGTATTCCGGACAGGTGGGGGGGTGTACAATGAGCAGTTCTTC. Residues: CASSKTLVFRTGGGVYNEQFF.

The rearrangement joins TRBV29-1 to TRBJ1-2, with 9 bases that match TRBD1. The CDR3 has 13 amino acids. The junction had 9 bases not matched to a gene; V was cut back by 7 bases and J by 6 bases. Germline V gene sequence: CDR1 SQVTM, CDR2 ANQGSEA. CDR3 sequence: CSAVEQGAHGYTF. CDR3 nucleotide sequence: TGCAGCGCCGTTGAACAGGGGGCTCATGGCTACACCTTC.

J is TRBJ2-1 and V is TRBV28; weak D call: TRBD1 (5 bases). The CDR3 is 12 residues long. V was clipped by 6 bases and J by 8 bases, with 11 bases between them. Germline V lookup: CDR1 MDHEN, CDR2 SYDVKM. CDR3 amino acids: CASRLQGDEQFF. DNA for the CDR3: TGTGCCAGCAGGCTCCAAGGGGATGAGCAGTTCTTC.

The chain uses TRBV19 and TRBJ2-7; 10 bases map to TRBD2. Germline CDR1 LNHDA, CDR2 SQIVND (reference sequence). The CDR3 has 16 residues. V lost 5 bases to trimming and J lost 3 bases; unmatched junction nucleotides: 10. The CDR3 loop is CASSPETSGPLYEQYF. CDR3 DNA: TGTGCCAGTAGTCCAGAGACTAGCGGGCCTCTCTACGAGCAGTACTTC.

This chain joins TRBV7-9 and TRBJ2-1, with 8 bases lining up with TRBD1. V was clipped by 7 bases and J by 15 bases; unmatched bases: 8. Germline values: CDR1 SEHNR, CDR2 FQNEAQ (reference sequence). The length of the CDR3 is 11 residues. The DNA for the CDR3 is TGTGCCAGCAACGACAGGGGCCCCCCGTTCTTC. As protein: CASNDRGPPFF.

V and J are TRBV19 and TRBJ1-2, with TRBD1 matching 7 bases. This CDR3 has 15 residues. Unmatched junction bases numbered 8, after V lost 3 bases and J lost 4 bases. Germline CDR1 is LNHDA and CDR2 is SQIVND (reference sequence). Here the CDR3 DNA reads TGTGCCAGTAGTATCCGCCTCGGGACAGCCTATGGCTACACCTTC. Its protein is CASSIRLGTAYGYTF.

In its sample, this clone was seen once. V and J are TRBV7-9 and TRBJ1-4; tentatively, D is TRBD1 (5 bases). Germline loops: CDR1 SEHNR, CDR2 FQNEAQ (reference sequence). V lost 0 bases and J lost 3, with 11 bases in between. The length of the CDR3 is 16 residues. The CDR3 here is CASSLAPRGANEKLFF. The CDR3 nucleotides are TGTGCCAGCAGCTTAGCCCCCCGGGGGGCTAATGAAAAACTGTTTTTT.

CDR3 protein: CASRDAGQVYGYTF. The CDR3 DNA is TGTGCCAGCAGGGACGCGGGACAGGTCTATGGCTACACCTTC. This chain connects TRBV6-1 to TRBJ1-2; 8 bases match TRBD1. The CDR3 has 14 residues. The V gene's germline CDR1 is MNHNS and CDR2 SASEGT. Unmatched junction bases numbered 7, after V lost 6 bases and J lost 4 bases.

This clone was detected a few times. This chain joins TRBV21-1 and TRBJ1-1; TRBD1, as called in the table, went unchecked against the DNA. TRBV21-1 is described as a pseudogene. This CDR3 comprises 15 residues. CDR3 coding DNA: TGTGCCAGCATCGCCCAAGACAGAAAGAACACTGAAGCTTTCTTT. Encoded protein: CASIAQDRKNTEAFF.

This clone appeared a single time. The V gene is TRBV7-6, the J gene TRBJ2-2, with unresolved D. V was pared by 1 base and J by 3 bases, with 3 bases between. The CDR3 runs to 13 residues. Germline V gene lookup returns CDR1 SGHVS and CDR2 FNYEAQ. The chain's CDR3 is CASSLVYTGELFF. The CDR3 DNA follows: TGTGCCAGCAGCTTAGTGTACACCGGGGAGCTGTTTTTT.